This T cell receptor beta chain derives from a study of human T cells and chemical hapten exposure. Sample time point: pre-sensitization, week 0. Noted treatment: therapeutic diphenylcyclopropenone sensitization with weekly scalp DPC. TCRdb processed the RACE reads anew with MiXCR; each CDR3 protein has one entry. Of more than 250,000 distinct CDR3 sequences listed, 8.6% are singletons. Germline V lookup: CDR1 MNHEY, CDR2 SVGEGT. This CDR3 region has 14 residues. The V gene lost 4 bases and the J gene lost 5 bases, with 14 bases spanning the gap. The sequence derives from a woman in her thirties or forties with alopecia areata. Some clones in this sample may be carry-over from other donors' samples. The V and J genes are TRBV6-2 or TRBV6-3 and TRBJ1-1; a possible D gene is TRBD1 (5 bases). Sequencing used whole blood, obtained in connection with sensitization to the hapten diphenylcyclopropenone (DPC). CDR3: CASSFGGGRTEAFF. The CDR3 DNA reads TGTGCCAGCAGTTTTGGGGGAGGAAGAACTGAAGCTTTCTTT.